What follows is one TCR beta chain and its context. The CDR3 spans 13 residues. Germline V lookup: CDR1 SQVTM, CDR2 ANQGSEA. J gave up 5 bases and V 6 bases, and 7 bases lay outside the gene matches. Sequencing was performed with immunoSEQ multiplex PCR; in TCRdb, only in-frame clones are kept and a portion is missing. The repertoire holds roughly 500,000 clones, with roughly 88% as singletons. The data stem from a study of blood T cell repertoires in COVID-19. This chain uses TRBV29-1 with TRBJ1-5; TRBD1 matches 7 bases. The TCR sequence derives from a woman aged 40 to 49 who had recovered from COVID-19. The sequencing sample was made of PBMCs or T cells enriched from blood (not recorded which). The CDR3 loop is CSVRDSRDQPQHF. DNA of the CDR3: TGCAGCGTCCGGGACAGTCGGGATCAGCCCCAGCATTTT. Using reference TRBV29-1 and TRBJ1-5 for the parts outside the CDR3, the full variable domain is SAVISQKPSRDICQRGTSLTIQCQVDSQVTMMFWYRQQPGQSLTLIATANQGSEATYESGFVIDKFPISRPNLTFSTLTVSNMSPEDSSIYLCSVRDSRDQPQHFGDGTRLSIL.